This T cell receptor beta chain was retrieved from a study of cytomegalovirus exposure and HLA in healthy donors (dated by TCRdb to between 2016 and 2019). Turning to the overall study: An earlier analysis of approximately 600 of the donors reported approximately 270 Gb of sequence data and 117 million unique TCR beta sequences from about 200 million T cells. An early release that covered about 640 HLA-typed donors contained about 300 gigabases of sequencing data and tens of millions of unique TCR sequences. Of the 398 genotyped donors, approximately 80% were placed in the genetic ancestry cluster associated with self-reported Caucasian donors. The study aimed to test whether signatures of past pathogen exposure could be identified by cataloging public T cell receptors. Using immunosequencing, the study profiled T cell repertoires from around 680 subjects and related those repertoires to cytomegalovirus serostatus. Besides the first cohort of approximately 670 subjects, a separate validation cohort made up of about 120 different subjects was used. High-throughput TCR immunosequencing, statistical association of individual TCRs with disease status, and machine learning were combined to predict cytomegalovirus infection status. A later analysis re-analyzed previously published TCR beta repertoires from approximately 670 donors and added high-resolution HLA genotyping to study TCR occurrence patterns. Rather than drawing on any new phenotypic data, the later analysis identified candidate immune exposures from TCR beta sequences and the way those sequences occurred across donors. An earlier analysis of fewer than 700 of the donors applied high-throughput TCR beta sequencing to assess whether each TCR beta V gene segment acted as functional or pseudogenic. Donor age, sex, ethnicity and CMV serostatus were compiled alongside the repertoire data. A later genetic analysis used genome-wide SNP genotypes for about 60% of the roughly 670 donors, treating that subset as a discovery cohort. Every discovery cohort repertoire had been produced on one sequencing platform. Both class I and class II loci were covered by HLA typing, at four-digit resolution. The number of donors typed differed by locus, with about 629-640 for A, B, C, DRB1 and DQB1, over 500 for DQA1, over 600 for DPA1, and approximately 470 for DPB1. A few DR-DQ haplotypes were treated as single units for association and clustering because of strong linkage in the cohort. Among about 400 genotyped donors of the cohort, an average of around 240,000 unique TCR beta nucleotide sequences was sequenced per donor, of which about 20% were non-productive.

The cohort consisted of 670 or so healthy bone marrow donors. Cohort members were all nominally healthy when sampled, although unrecorded immune exposures were likely present. The donor tested CMV seropositive and was one of the 289 seropositive cohort members. A peripheral blood sample was provided by each donor, and peripheral blood mononuclear cells were used for TCR beta sequencing. The Qiagen DNeasy Blood Extraction Kit was used to extract genomic DNA from the blood cell samples. To note about this clone: The antigen it recognizes is unknown. No quality values exist for individual bases; no much larger clone is one base distant.

Library creation used the immunoSEQ multiplex PCR assay. The multiplex PCR relied on a mix of 60 forward primers for TCR Vbeta segments and 13 reverse primers for TCR Jbeta segments. A multiplex PCR assay on genomic DNA amplified the CDR3 region of rearranged TCR beta genes. On the Illumina HiSeq System, the amplified TCR beta libraries were sequenced as 87-base-pair reads. Per the source publication's procedure: Across the 600 to 700 repertoires, a later analysis counted 75 million to 90 million unique TCR beta chains, 8.5 million to 12 million of which were shared by at least two donors. A nearest-neighbor algorithm error-corrected the raw reads and collapsed the reads into unique sequences, merging closely related sequences to remove PCR and sequencing errors. V, D and J gene segments were assigned by aligning CDR3 sequences to IMGT reference sequences. For a sequence to be retained, a match of at least six nucleotides to both a V gene segment and a J gene segment was required. A rearrangement counted as productive if the CDR3 had no stop codons and remained in frame with V and J, and every other rearrangement counted as non-productive. Following IMGT convention, CDR3 was defined as the stretch from the second conserved V-encoded cysteine to the conserved J-encoded phenylalanine. The earlier analysis of 587 of the donors excluded sequences that lacked an unambiguous match to a single V gene segment. An earlier analysis of 550 to 650 of the donors classified V segments as functional when productive rearrangements were above 56.7% and as segregating when the standard deviation between donors was above 5%. To diagnose cytomegalovirus status from the catalog of TCR beta chain sequences, a statistical classification framework was built. In a later analysis, V and J genes were assigned by comparing TCR nucleotide sequences against IMGT/GENE-DB human TR gene sequences. In a later analysis, CDR3 sequences and most-parsimonious VDJ recombination scenarios were assigned using the TCRdist pipeline. A later analysis defined each TCR beta chain by its CDR3 amino acid sequence plus V-gene family, and excluded reads lacking a unique V-gene family. To address suspected cross-contamination and a sequencing artifact, a later analysis removed around 600 highly shared, low-generation-probability nucleotide sequences. For each public chain, a later analysis derived a clonal expansion index from normalized ranks of inferred template counts within each repertoire. A later analysis computed generation probabilities with a VDJ recombination model fitted to out-of-frame rearrangements, and checked the results against IGoR. In a later analysis, hypergeometric tests were used to score TCR-TCR, TCR-HLA and TCR-CMV co-occurrence, with a repertoire-size bias correction applied to TCR pairs. False discovery rates were estimated in a later analysis by permuting HLA or CMV assignments 20 times. In a later analysis, co-occurring TCRs were grouped using DBSCAN, with TCRdist sequence similarity added in when clustering inside HLA-allele-positive subsets. Repertoires with fewer than 30,000 or more than 120,000 public chains were left out of co-occurrence clustering, as were about five repertoires with anomalous nucleotide sharing. This immuneACCESS table, as held by TCRdb, lists in-frame sequences with V and J called but not all clones. Of the missing ones, under half trace to an unresolved V gene in checked studies; the others have no known cause. V, J and clone size were drawn from that table, and D and trimming were deduced from the DNA. The sample table records 150,000 or so clones; approximately 80% of these occur just once. The ten most abundant clones make up 10% to 15% of the sample.

What the authors observed across the whole study: When HLA alleles, especially DR and DQ, strongly co-occurred, TCR associations were difficult to assign to individual alleles. Because HLA typing was unavailable for some donors at each locus, only the typed subset was used in association tests. In the study, around 150 TCR beta chains were listed as associated with cytomegalovirus. Because the 87-base-pair reads could not distinguish some IMGT-functional V segments, including TRBV6-2 and TRBV6-3, those segments were excluded. In a later analysis, most CMV-associated TCR beta chains were found to appear HLA-restricted, with HLA associations seemingly driven largely by CMV exposure. In a later genetic analysis, a missense DCLRE1C variant was associated with V-gene and J-gene trimming of TCR beta chains, and the association was replicated in an independent cohort. Sequencing depth was assumed to be roughly uniform across donors in the presence/absence analyses, though that assumption may not hold. Linkage disequilibrium might explain the correlated functional status among segregating V segments, but an unknown experimental factor could not be excluded. Most TCR sequences were observed very rarely across donors, whereas some public TCRs were present in many individuals. Compared with the approximately 600-donor mean, donors in an Asian-associated ancestry cluster had fewer N-insertions in productive TCRs, according to a later genetic analysis. In a later analysis, HLA-associated TCR beta chains showed more clonal expansion and lower generation probabilities than non-associated chains that were equally common. Because counts were too low, about 15 rarely observed V segments, including chromosome 9 orphons, were left out of the earlier analysis of roughly 600 of the donors. A further reported finding was that TCR beta sequences accurately predicted the HLA-A and HLA-B alleles for most subjects in the first cohort. Immune exposure information for the cohort was limited to CMV serostatus. This cohort had only TCR beta chains sequenced, and the lack of alpha or paired-chain data limited which features could be detected. The sequencing pipeline was judged likely to have produced a cluster of highly shared sequence variants as a technical artifact. According to a later analysis, parvovirus B19, influenza, CMV and Epstein-Barr virus appeared linked to several top co-occurrence clusters. The authors suggested that the approach could potentially be extended to other disease states and immunological phenotypes. Specific HLA alleles were associated with 15,000 to 20,000 TCR beta sequences at a false discovery rate of 0.05 in a later analysis. In a later analysis, the rate of TCR association differed among HLA loci, with DRB1 alleles having the most associated TCRs and HLA-C alleles having the fewest. Broadly in line with IMGT annotations, most TCR beta V segments showed up in productive rearrangements about 87% or about 30% of the time in an earlier analysis of around 550 of the donors. A few of the identified cytomegalovirus-associated TCR beta chains were confirmed in vitro to be specific for cytomegalovirus antigens. In both the original and validation cohorts, the classifier was reported to diagnose cytomegalovirus status with high specificity and sensitivity.

V loses 5 bases at its end and J loses 8 bases; junction bases beyond the gene matches: 7. Its CDR3 holds 13 amino acids, cysteine through phenylalanine. Only the CDR3 portion is preserved as DNA: 39 bases, with reading frame beginning at the first base. Reading the germline V gene gives CDR1 SGHNT and CDR2 YENEEA. The sequence came from a man aged 35-49 years in good health and CMV-seropositive. Sequenced material: PBMCs. The chain is assembled from TRBV11-3 and TRBJ1-1, and 8 junction bases match TRBD1. The CDR3 reads as follows: CASSPGQGGEAFF. The DNA sequence is TGTGCCAGCAGCCCAGGACAGGGAGGGGAAGCTTTCTTT.